This note documents a single T cell receptor beta chain sequence. Data came from immunoSEQ multiplex PCR; TCRdb stores just in-frame clones and leaves some out. The sample lists roughly 250,000 clones, over 80% occurring once. The sample originates from a study of blood T cell repertoires in COVID-19. Looked up from germline, CDR1 is MDHEN and CDR2 is SYDVKM. The CDR3 spans 16 residues. After removal of 6 bases from V and 2 bases from J, the junction contained 8 bases not matched to a gene. Sequencing input: peripheral blood. This clonotype was sampled from a woman between 40 and 55 years old who had recovered from COVID-19. The chain links TRBV28 to TRBJ1-1; the match to TRBD1 covers 11 bases. The CDR3 protein is CASRGTGGTINTEAFF. DNA for the CDR3: TGTGCCAGCAGGGGGACAGGGGGAACCATAAACACTGAAGCTTTCTTT.